This T cell receptor beta chain was observed in a study of T cell responses to AZD1222 COVID-19 vaccine. Of note for this clone: Antigen unknown.

The study, taken as a whole, reports: Clonal diversity was possibly underestimated; the donors were predominantly white British and more often female. Regions 160-218 and 743-854 dominated among vaccine-associated CD4 TCRs spanning spike. Repertoires were obtained only post-peak T cell response.

Sequencing was performed with immunoSEQ multiplex PCR; in TCRdb, only in-frame clones are kept and a portion is missing. The sample shows about 150,000 clones, 90% of them seen only once. The TCR originated in an adult who received the AZD1222 COVID-19 vaccine. Sequenced here: peripheral blood, sampled 28 days after the second AZD1222 dose.

CDR3 DNA: TGTGCCAGCAGTTTATCCGGGACAGTGAACACTGAAGCTTTCTTT. Translated: CASSLSGTVNTEAFF. The chain combines TRBV27 with TRBJ1-1; 7 nucleotides align to TRBD1. This CDR3 contains 15 residues. The germline V gene has CDR1 MNHEY and CDR2 SMNVEV (reference sequence). The V segment lost 0 bases and the J segment 0 bases; nucleotides outside the gene matches: 1.